This is a list of T cell receptor beta chains from one sample in a study of naive and memory T cell subsets. A single record per CDR3 protein comes from TCRdb applying MiXCR to the UMI-ligation and nested PCR reads. The sample records about 140,000 distinct CDR3 sequences, approximately 20% being singletons. Source material: naive CD8+ T cells from blood. The source is a human donor in good health. CDR3s include the opening cysteine and the closing phenylalanine or tryptophan. D genes are given only for firm matches. Only part of the rows carry a size: once, few, many, or a class if the clone is expanded.

CDR3aa | CDR3nt | j_gene | v_gene | d_gene | abundance
CAVLAGYNEQFF | TGTGCCGTGCTAGCGGGCTACAATGAGCAGTTCTTC | TRBJ2-1 | TRBV10-3 | TRBD2 | few
CSVDGTGVMNEQFF | TGCAGCGTTGACGGGACAGGGGTAATGAATGAGCAGTTCTTC | TRBJ2-1 | TRBV29-1 | TRBD1 | few
CASSSDRGPQPQHF | TGTGCCAGCAGTTCGGACAGGGGTCCTCAGCCCCAGCATTTT | TRBJ1-5 | TRBV28 | TRBD1 | NA
CASSFGQGYEQYF | TGTGCCAGCAGTTTCGGGCAGGGCTACGAGCAGTACTTC | TRBJ2-7 | TRBV12-3/TRBV12-4 | NA | few
CSVEDWGLGSGNTIYF | TGCAGCGTTGAAGATTGGGGCTTGGGCTCTGGAAACACCATATATTTT | TRBJ1-3 | TRBV29-1 | NA | few
CASSLRRQETQYF | TGTGCCAGCAGCTTAAGGCGGCAAGAGACCCAGTACTTC | TRBJ2-5 | TRBV11-2 | NA | NA
CASSWRIMSTDTQYF | TGTGCCAGCAGCTGGCGGATCATGAGCACAGATACGCAGTATTTT | TRBJ2-3 | TRBV7-2 | NA | few
CASSQGTAAYEQYF | TGCGCCAGCAGCCAAGGGACGGCCGCCTACGAGCAGTACTTC | TRBJ2-7 | TRBV4-1 | NA | few
CASSFLAGPNTQYF | TGTGCCAGCAGCTTTCTGGCGGGACCGAATACGCAGTATTTT | TRBJ2-3 | TRBV7-8 | NA | NA
CAISDRVRGTDTQYF | TGTGCCATCAGTGACAGGGTTAGGGGCACAGATACGCAGTATTTT | TRBJ2-3 | TRBV10-3 | NA | NA
CASSQDRAVDNEQFF | TGCGCCAGCAGCCAGGACAGGGCAGTTGACAATGAGCAGTTCTTC | TRBJ2-1 | TRBV4-1 | TRBD1 | few
CASSPLGAAGNTEAFF | TGTGCCAGCAGCCCACTGGGGGCGGCGGGGAACACTGAAGCTTTCTTT | TRBJ1-1 | TRBV6-5 | NA | few
CAWSVGQGDNEQFF | TGTGCCTGGAGTGTAGGACAGGGGGACAATGAGCAGTTCTTC | TRBJ2-1 | TRBV30 | TRBD1 | NA
CASSPTGQDYEQYF | TGTGCCAGCAGTCCGACCGGACAGGACTACGAGCAGTACTTC | TRBJ2-7 | TRBV12-3/TRBV12-4 | TRBD1 | few
CSVGLDRKNIQYF | TGCAGCGTGGGACTGGACCGCAAAAACATTCAGTACTTC | TRBJ2-4 | TRBV29-1 | NA | NA
CASSHTLGEGVREEPQHF | TGCGCCAGCAGCCACACTCTAGGGGAAGGAGTACGGGAGGAGCCCCAGCATTTT | TRBJ1-5 | TRBV4-1 | NA | NA
CASSQALLGASSYEQYF | TGCGCCAGCAGCCAAGCGTTGCTTGGGGCTAGTTCCTACGAGCAGTACTTC | TRBJ2-7 | TRBV4-1 | NA | many
CASSTRTYEQYF | TGTGCCAGCAGCACCAGAACCTACGAGCAGTACTTC | TRBJ2-7 | TRBV6-2/TRBV6-3 | NA | few
CASSRSGRDYEQYF | TGTGCCAGCAGTCGTAGCGGGAGAGACTACGAGCAGTACTTC | TRBJ2-7 | TRBV12-3/TRBV12-4 | TRBD2 | NA
CASTTGASYEQYF | TGTGCCAGCACGACAGGGGCGTCCTACGAGCAGTACTTC | TRBJ2-7 | TRBV12-3/TRBV12-4 | TRBD1 | NA
CASSPDRLAGDYEQYF | TGCGCCAGCAGCCCAGACCGACTAGCGGGGGACTACGAGCAGTACTTC | TRBJ2-7 | TRBV4-3 | TRBD2 | NA
CSATGGEEDTEAFF | TGCAGTGCCACAGGGGGCGAGGAGGACACTGAAGCTTTCTTT | TRBJ1-1 | TRBV20-1 | TRBD1 | NA
CAISGGGSLYEQYF | TGTGCCATCAGTGGCGGGGGGTCCCTCTACGAGCAGTACTTC | TRBJ2-7 | TRBV10-3 | TRBD2 | NA
CASSQDDVGLRANEKLFF | TGCGCCAGCAGCCAAGATGATGTAGGGTTGAGGGCTAATGAAAAACTGTTTTTT | TRBJ1-4 | TRBV4-3 | NA | once
CASSPGVGQGASEQFF | TGTGCCAGCAGTCCCGGGGTTGGACAGGGGGCTAGTGAGCAGTTCTTC | TRBJ2-1 | TRBV6-5 | TRBD1 | few
CASSLPKRDAGELFF | TGTGCCAGCAGTTTACCGAAACGGGATGCCGGGGAGCTGTTTTTT | TRBJ2-2 | TRBV27 | NA | NA
CASSLDPTVSDTQYF | TGTGCCAGCAGCTTAGACCCGACAGTATCAGATACGCAGTATTTT | TRBJ2-3 | TRBV7-9 | NA | few
CSVGKGSTEAFF | TGCAGCGTTGGGAAGGGCTCCACTGAAGCTTTCTTT | TRBJ1-1 | TRBV29-1 | NA | NA
CASSLVQGPTRSTDTQYF | TGTGCCAGCAGCTTAGTCCAGGGTCCGACCCGTAGCACAGATACGCAGTATTTT | TRBJ2-3 | TRBV7-6 | NA | NA
CASSESRTGGQGKLFF | TGCGCCAGCAGTGAGTCGAGAACGGGGGGCCAGGGAAAACTGTTTTTT | TRBJ1-4 | TRBV10-1 | NA | few
CASSQEGGDIGAFF | TGTGCCAGCAGCCAAGAAGGGGGAGATATCGGAGCTTTCTTT | TRBJ1-1 | TRBV14 | NA | few
CASSFLLFGPYNEQFF | TGTGCCAGCAGTTTTCTTCTGTTTGGCCCTTACAATGAGCAGTTCTTC | TRBJ2-1 | TRBV12-3/TRBV12-4 | NA | NA
CASSVDLAGGYNEQFF | TGTGCCAGCAGCGTAGATCTGGCGGGCGGTTACAATGAGCAGTTCTTC | TRBJ2-1 | TRBV9 | NA | NA
CASRLDLAGRYNEQFF | TGTGCCAGCAGATTGGACCTAGCGGGACGTTACAATGAGCAGTTCTTC | TRBJ2-1 | TRBV28 | TRBD2 | once
CASSFGDRGNSPLHF | TGTGCCAGCAGTTTCGGGGACAGGGGGAATTCACCCCTCCACTTT | TRBJ1-6 | TRBV28 | TRBD1 | few
CASTGTNERELFF | TGTGCCTCGACCGGGACAAATGAAAGGGAACTGTTTTTT | TRBJ1-4 | TRBV30 | NA | few
CASSFIGTGFSGANVLTF | TGTGCCAGCAGCTTCATTGGGACAGGGTTCTCTGGGGCCAACGTCCTGACTTTC | TRBJ2-6 | TRBV7-9 | TRBD1 | few
CASSLRWRREYNEQFF | TGTGCCAGCAGCTTGCGATGGAGACGGGAGTACAATGAGCAGTTCTTC | TRBJ2-1 | TRBV7-2 | NA | NA
CASSYSGSYGYTF | TGTGCCAGCAGTTACTCCGGCAGCTATGGCTACACCTTC | TRBJ1-2 | TRBV6-5 | NA | few
CASSARDDPGTEAFF | TGTGCCAGCAGCGCCAGGGACGATCCGGGCACTGAAGCTTTCTTT | TRBJ1-1 | TRBV6-2/TRBV6-3 | NA | few
CASSSRQNTEEAFF | TGTGCCAGCAGCTCGCGACAGAACACAGAAGAAGCTTTCTTT | TRBJ1-1 | TRBV13 | NA | NA
CASSYGQGYTDTQYF | TGCGCCAGCAGCTACGGACAGGGGTACACAGATACGCAGTATTTT | TRBJ2-3 | TRBV5-1 | TRBD1 | NA
CASSLGQGVMNTEAFF | TGTGCCAGCTCACTTGGACAGGGGGTCATGAACACTGAAGCTTTCTTT | TRBJ1-1 | TRBV18 | TRBD1 | few
CSARFVGTVYEQYF | TGCAGTGCTAGATTTGTGGGGACAGTCTACGAGCAGTACTTC | TRBJ2-7 | TRBV20-1 | TRBD1 | NA
CASSYMAGGPWEQYF | TGTGCCAGCAGTTACATGGCGGGAGGGCCTTGGGAGCAGTACTTC | TRBJ2-7 | TRBV6-5 | TRBD2 | many
CASSFHRGGYTF | TGTGCCAGCAGTTTCCACCGAGGAGGCTACACCTTC | TRBJ1-2 | TRBV12-3/TRBV12-4 | NA | NA
CSAQVLSYNEQFF | TGCAGTGCCCAGGTTCTAAGCTACAATGAGCAGTTCTTC | TRBJ2-1 | TRBV20-1 | NA | few
CASSPITGFYNEQFF | TGTGCCAGCAGCCCTATTACAGGGTTTTACAATGAGCAGTTCTTC | TRBJ2-1 | TRBV28 | NA | NA
CASSPTGGFYEQYF | TGTGCCAGCAGCCCCACAGGGGGCTTCTACGAGCAGTACTTC | TRBJ2-7 | TRBV28 | TRBD1 | few
CASKPGLAGGYEQYF | TGTGCCAGTAAACCCGGACTAGCGGGAGGCTACGAGCAGTACTTC | TRBJ2-7 | TRBV19 | TRBD2 | NA
CASSSSDPRSYNEQFF | TGTGCCAGCAGTAGCTCGGACCCCCGCTCCTACAATGAGCAGTTCTTC | TRBJ2-1 | TRBV12-3/TRBV12-4 | NA | NA
CATSSGYFEQYF | TGTGCCACCAGCAGTGGGTATTTCGAGCAGTACTTC | TRBJ2-7 | TRBV15 | NA | NA
CASSPPGLADEGADTQYF | TGTGCCAGCAGCCCCCCGGGACTAGCGGACGAGGGCGCAGATACGCAGTATTTT | TRBJ2-3 | TRBV7-2 | TRBD2 | NA
CASSLVGTEDEQYF | TGCGCCAGCAGCTTGGTCGGGACGGAAGACGAGCAGTACTTC | TRBJ2-7 | TRBV5-1 | NA | NA
CASSKRGGLAADTQYF | TGTGCCAGCAGCAAACGAGGGGGACTAGCGGCAGATACGCAGTATTTT | TRBJ2-3 | TRBV7-6 | TRBD2 | few
CSAREGGEAFF | TGCAGTGCTAGAGAGGGGGGTGAAGCTTTCTTT | TRBJ1-1 | TRBV20-1 | NA | NA